These 14 T cell receptor beta chains were all obtained from the same sample, sequenced in a study of blood T cell repertoires in COVID-19. The data were produced by immunoSEQ multiplex PCR, yet TCRdb's version contains in-frame clones alone and is incomplete. Among about 74,000 clones, around 90% were seen once, and the ten largest hold approximately 29%. The sequenced sample consisted of peripheral blood. The receptors were sampled from a woman over 75 with active or convalescent COVID-19.

The rearrangement joins TRBV6-6 to TRBJ1-1; TRBD1 agrees at 8 bases. Trimming removed 6 bases from V and 10 bases from J; junction bases left unmatched: 4. CDR1 and CDR2 (germline): MNHNY, SVGAGI (reference sequence). This CDR3 has 11 amino acids. CDR3 in DNA: TGTGCCAGCAGAATGGACAGGGCAGCTTTCTTT. Translated, it gives CASRMDRAAFF.

CDR3 amino acids: CSVAVGATNEKLFF. The CDR3 DNA follows: TGCAGCGTTGCCGTAGGAGCAACTAATGAAAAACTGTTTTTT. This rearrangement joins TRBV29-1 to TRBJ1-4, with D uncertain. CDR3 length: 14 residues. Trimming took 4 bases from V and 0 from J, leaving 9 bases between them. The V gene's germline CDR1 is SQVTM and CDR2 ANQGSEA.

V is TRBV5-4 and J is TRBJ1-1; D is undetermined. The germline CDR1 and CDR2 sequences are SGHNT and YYREEE (reference sequence). V dropped 1 base and J dropped 4 bases, with 14 bases sitting between them. This CDR3 spans 15 amino acids. The DNA of the CDR3 is TGTGCCAGCAGCTTGCCAAGCCTAGTAACCACTGAAGCTTTCTTT. Translating gives CASSLPSLVTTEAFF. Drawing the rest from reference TRBV5-4 and TRBJ1-1, the complete variable domain is ETGVTQSPTHLIKTRGQQVTLRCSSQSGHNTVSWYQQALGQGPQFIFQYYREEENGRGNFPPRFSGLQFPNYSSELNVNALELDDSALYLCASSLPSLVTTEAFFGQGTRLTVV.

The rearrangement uses TRBV19 and TRBJ1-1; no definite D call. The CDR3 has 12 amino acids. The germline V gene has CDR1 LNHDA and CDR2 SQIVND (reference sequence). V lost 4 bases to trimming and J lost 5 bases, with 8 bases between them. The DNA of the CDR3 is TGTGCCAGTAGTAGCCGAGGTACTGAAGCTTTCTTT. Translating gives CASSSRGTEAFF.

This chain uses TRBV7-2 with TRBJ2-3, with D maybe TRBD2 (6 bases). Germline V gene lookup returns CDR1 SGHTA and CDR2 FQGNSA. CDR3 length: 15 residues. Trimming took 2 bases from V and 4 from J, leaving 13 bases between them. The CDR3 here is CASSLRRGFADTQYF. The CDR3 bases are TGTGCCAGCAGCTTAAGGAGGGGTTTCGCAGATACGCAGTATTTT.

The V call is TRBV5-5, the J call TRBJ1-3; D uncertain. The CDR3 length is 15 residues. Germline CDR1 and CDR2: SGHKS and YYEKEE (reference sequence). Between the trimmed V and J ends, which lost 1 base and 4 bases, there was a span of 12 bases. This CDR3 is CASSLTLLRGNTIYF. For the CDR3, the DNA is TGTGCCAGCAGCTTGACCCTGCTCAGGGGAAACACCATATATTTT.

The chain is built from TRBV18 and TRBJ2-7; D is possibly TRBD2 (5 bases). Trimming cost V 0 bases and J 7 bases, with 10 bases left between them. Germline V gene lookup returns CDR1 KGHSH and CDR2 LQKENI. The CDR3 sequence is 13 residues long. CDR3 sequence: CASSPPEVWEQYF. CDR3 DNA: TGTGCCAGCTCACCACCGGAGGTTTGGGAGCAGTACTTC.

J is TRBJ2-7 and V is TRBV28, with 8 bases matching TRBD1. J gave up 7 bases and V 2 bases, and 7 bases lay outside the gene matches. Germline CDR1 and CDR2: MDHEN and SYDVKM. This CDR3 contains 14 residues. The CDR3 sequence: CASSLQGASWEQYF. The CDR3 DNA reads TGTGCCAGCAGTTTACAGGGGGCATCTTGGGAGCAGTACTTC.

The CDR3 loop is CASSGSGGASDTQYF. The CDR3 DNA reads TGTGCCAGCAGTGGGTCCGGGGGGGCGTCAGATACGCAGTATTTT. The genes are TRBV2 and TRBJ2-3, with 8 bases lining up with TRBD2. This CDR3 comprises 15 residues. Germline V gives CDR1 SNHLY, CDR2 FYNNEI. Germline trimming cut 4 bases from V and 4 bases from J; bases unmatched to any gene: 7.

The chain has TRBV12-3 or TRBV12-4 and TRBJ2-7, with a weak D call TRBD2 (6 bases). This CDR3 spans 13 amino acids. The V end lost 2 bases, the J end lost 3 bases, and 8 bases lay between the germline ends. The CDR3 region has the DNA TGTGCCAGCAGTTTACTCGGGAGCTACGAGCAGTACTTC. Its protein is CASSLLGSYEQYF.

This clone was seen only once. The CDR3 nucleotides read TGCGCCAGCAGCCAAGACGACAACTCTGGGGCCAACGTCCTGACTTTC. This gives the protein CASSQDDNSGANVLTF. The V gene is TRBV4-3, the J gene TRBJ2-6; D is uncertain. V was shortened by 0 bases and J by 0 bases, with 6 bases between the two germline ends. Germline lookup yields CDR1 LGHNA and CDR2 YSLEER. The CDR3 sequence is 16 residues long.

The count of this clone is one. The V gene is TRBV10-3, the J gene TRBJ1-6; D is unclear. V was shortened by 0 bases and J by 8 bases, with 11 bases between the two germline ends. The CDR3 is made up of 15 amino acids. Germline-derived CDR1 and CDR2 are ENHRY and SYGVKD. The CDR3 nucleotides are TGTGCCATCAGTGAGTCGATCAGGTCTCATTCACCCCTCCACTTT. Translating it yields CAISESIRSHSPLHF.

The chain combines TRBV5-1 with TRBJ1-6, with D perhaps matching TRBD1 (6 bases). V was pared by 0 bases and J by 10 bases, with 14 bases between. The CDR3 consists of 15 residues. CDR1 and CDR2 from the germline V gene are SGHRS and YFSETQ. The CDR3 protein is CASSLGRGSGSPLHF. The CDR3 coding sequence is TGCGCCAGCAGCTTGGGCAGGGGAAGTGGGTCACCCCTCCACTTT. Full variable domain (missing parts from reference TRBV5-1 and TRBJ1-6): KAGVTQTPRYLIKTRGQQVTLSCSPISGHRSVSWYQQTPGQGLQFLFEYFSETQRNKGNFPGRFSGRQFSNSRSEMNVSTLELGDSALYLCASSLGRGSGSPLHFGNGTRLTVT.

The chain is built from TRBV27 and TRBJ1-5; 9 bases line up with TRBD1. The CDR3 has 14 amino acids. Germline lookup yields CDR1 MNHEY and CDR2 SMNVEV (reference sequence). With 3 bases clipped from V and 5 bases from J, the junction kept 2 bases outside the gene matches. CDR3 sequence reads: CASSFNRGHQPQHF. The CDR3 nucleotides are TGTGCCAGCAGTTTTAACAGGGGGCATCAGCCCCAGCATTTT.